One sample yielded the 27 T cell receptor beta chains listed below, sequenced in a study of tissue T cells after allogeneic stem cell transplantation. The repertoire was sequenced with immunoSEQ multiplex PCR; TCRdb's copy has only in-frame clones and lacks some. The sample carries 9,000 to 10,000 clones, around 50% recorded once. The source material was tissue from the jejunum, sampled at autopsy. Every receptor here comes from an older female donor with lung cancer.

The chain combines TRBV6-6 with TRBJ2-3, with D possibly called TRBD1 or TRBD2 (5 bases each). The CDR3 spans 14 residues. Germline V gene lookup returns CDR1 MNHNY and CDR2 SVGAGI (reference sequence). Trimming shortened V by 4 bases and J by 11 bases, and 19 bases separated the two germline ends. As DNA, the CDR3 is TGTGCCAGCAGTTCTGGGACGTCCGGGTCGGGGCAGTATTTT. Residues: CASSSGTSGSGQYF.

This clone was counted once. The chain recombines TRBV29-1 with TRBJ1-6, with 9 bases matching TRBD1. The CDR3 is made up of 13 amino acids. Germline CDR1 is SQVTM and CDR2 is ANQGSEA. V lost 5 bases and J lost 9; bases outside the gene matches: 5. As DNA, the CDR3 is TGCAGCGTTCGGGAGACAGGGGGTTCACCCCTCCACTTT. Translation gives CSVRETGGSPLHF.

With regard to this clone: Sequence at one end of the junction differs from germline and may be a read error. The chain is built from TRBV7-7 and TRBJ2-2; TRBD2 aligns across 9 bases. The CDR3 sequence is 16 residues long. Germline CDR1 is SSHAT and CDR2 is FNYEAQ (reference sequence). The CDR3 spells CASSLERLAATGELFF. In nucleotides, the CDR3 is TGTGCTAGCAGCTTAGAACGACTAGCGGCGACCGGGGAGCTGTTTTTT.

This clone was seen only a few times. The genes are TRBV7-9 and TRBJ2-7; unclear D gene. The germline V and J ends were trimmed by 2 bases and 3 bases, with 8 bases remaining between them. This CDR3 is built from 13 residues. Germline CDR1 SEHNR, CDR2 FQNEAQ (reference sequence). The CDR3 here is CASSLIGYYEQYF. The DNA for the CDR3 is TGTGCCAGCAGCTTAATCGGGTACTACGAGCAGTACTTC.

This clone has just a few counts. The chain combines TRBV21-1 with TRBJ1-1; the table's TRBD1 call for D was not verified on the DNA. TRBV21-1 constitutes a pseudogene. The CDR3 is made up of 15 amino acids. The CDR3 nucleotides are TGTGCCAGCAGCCTAAAACCGGACAGGGGCCCTGAAGCTTTCTTT. It encodes CASSLKPDRGPEAFF.

This clone is labeled medium-sized. V is TRBV13 and J is TRBJ1-2, with a possible D match to TRBD1 (5 bases). Trimming took off 1 base at V and 4 bases at J, with 10 bases between the two ends. Per germline, CDR1 PRHDT and CDR2 FYEKMQ (reference sequence). This CDR3 comprises 14 residues. The CDR3 sequence: CASSLEWGVYGYTF. The DNA of the CDR3 is TGTGCCAGCAGCTTAGAGTGGGGGGTCTATGGCTACACCTTC.

The V gene is TRBV6-6, the J gene TRBJ1-2; unclear D gene. V shed 0 bases and J shed 6 bases, with 8 bases lying between them. CDR3 length: 13 amino acids. Germline V gene sequence: CDR1 MNHNY, CDR2 SVGAGI (reference sequence). The chain's CDR3 is CASSYSRDHGYTF. CDR3 DNA sequence: TGTGCCAGCAGTTACTCGCGAGATCATGGCTACACCTTC.

By share, this clone counts as medium-sized. The chain recombines TRBV4-1 with TRBJ2-5; 7 nucleotides match TRBD1. CDR3 length: 16 amino acids. With 0 bases clipped from V and 5 bases from J, the junction kept 9 bases outside the gene matches. Germline V CDR1 and CDR2: MGHRA, YSYEKL. CDR3 sequence (DNA): TGCGCCAGCAGCCAAGACCCCACAGGGGTTGGGGAGACCCAGTACTTC. Encoded protein: CASSQDPTGVGETQYF.

This sequence joins TRBV6-5 and TRBJ1-2, with a possible D match to TRBD1 (5 bases). The CDR3 runs to 14 residues. Germline-derived CDR1 and CDR2 are MNHEY and SVGAGI. The V gene lost 6 bases and the J gene lost 0 bases, with 11 bases spanning the gap. The CDR3 region has the DNA TGTGCCAGCAGCCACCGACAGACTAACTATGGCTACACCTTC. Encoded protein: CASSHRQTNYGYTF.

The CDR3 DNA reads TGTGCCAGCTCACCGAATGGGCCCTCGGGGATCCATGGCTACACCTTC. It yields the protein CASSPNGPSGIHGYTF. V gene TRBV18 combines with J gene TRBJ1-2; D remains unclear. CDR1 and CDR2 (germline): KGHSH, LQKENI. Trimming cost V 3 bases and J 6 bases, with 20 bases left between them. The CDR3 sequence is 16 residues long.

V is TRBV29-1 and J is TRBJ2-7; 9 bases fit TRBD2. Germline V CDR1 and CDR2: SQVTM, ANQGSEA. The CDR3 has 13 amino acids. Trimming removed 5 bases from V and 2 bases from J; junction bases left unmatched: 4. CDR3: CSVYSGSTYEQYF. The CDR3 nucleotides are TGCAGCGTTTATAGCGGGAGCACCTACGAGCAGTACTTC.

By proportion, this clone is medium-sized. V usage is TRBV6-5 and J usage is TRBJ2-3; 7 nucleotides line up with TRBD1. Trimming took 10 bases from V and 2 from J; bases not matched to a gene: 6. CDR1 is MNHEY, CDR2 SVGAGI, per germline. The CDR3 is 13 residues long. In nucleotides, the CDR3 is TGTGCCATCAAGGGACAGAACACAGATACGCAGTATTTT. Amino acids: CAIKGQNTDTQYF.

The genes are TRBV3-1 (or the pseudogene TRBV3-2) and TRBJ2-1, with a possible D match to TRBD2 (6 bases). The V gene's germline CDR1 is LGHDT and CDR2 YNNKEL (reference sequence). The CDR3 is 14 residues long. The V gene lost 4 bases and the J gene lost 8 bases, with 15 bases spanning the gap. This chain's CDR3 is CASSRGGQGHEQFF. In DNA, the CDR3 is TGTGCCAGCAGCCGAGGAGGGCAGGGCCATGAGCAGTTCTTC.

This clone is deemed medium-sized (0.01 to 0.1%). The V and J genes are TRBV2 and TRBJ1-6; no clear D. Germline CDR1 is SNHLY and CDR2 is FYNNEI. The V and J ends lost 4 bases and 7 bases respectively, with 8 bases between them. The CDR3 covers 13 residues. The CDR3, as DNA: TGTGCCAGCAGTGTTGGGCAGAATTCACCCCTCCACTTT. Residues: CASSVGQNSPLHF.

J is TRBJ2-6 and V is TRBV6-1; no definite D call. V was trimmed by 10 bases and J by 0 bases, leaving 13 bases between them. The CDR3 is 15 residues long. Germline CDR1 MNHNS, CDR2 SASEGT. In DNA, the CDR3 is TGTGCCACGTCCTCGCGGAGCTCTGGGGCCAACGTCCTGACTTTC. Translated: CATSSRSSGANVLTF.

The chain employs TRBV7-8 and TRBJ2-5, with a possible D match to TRBD1 (6 bases). The CDR3 runs to 15 residues. Trimming stripped 4 bases from V and 1 base from J, with 13 bases between. Germline loops: CDR1 SGHVS, CDR2 FQNEAQ. The CDR3 is CASSYYGQPQETQYF. CDR3 in DNA: TGTGCCAGCAGCTATTATGGACAGCCCCAAGAGACCCAGTACTTC.

The rearrangement links TRBV11-1 to TRBJ2-7; a possible D gene is TRBD1 (5 bases). Trimming shortened V by 4 bases and J by 2 bases, and 12 bases separated the two germline ends. Germline CDR1 SGHAT, CDR2 FQDESV (reference sequence). This CDR3 has 14 residues. For the CDR3, the DNA is TGTGCCAGCAGCTCCGCAGGGTCAACCTACGAGCAGTACTTC. It is translated as CASSSAGSTYEQYF.

The genes are TRBV18 and TRBJ2-7, with TRBD2 identical over 13 bases. Germline V gives CDR1 KGHSH, CDR2 LQKENI. The CDR3 is 17 residues long. Trimming removed 3 bases from V and 7 bases from J; junction bases left unmatched: 12. DNA of the CDR3: TGTGCCAGCTCACCCCTAACGACTAGCGGGAGGTCTAAAGAGCAGTACTTC. As protein: CASSPLTTSGRSKEQYF. The full variable domain, completed using reference TRBV18 and TRBJ2-7, is NAGVMQNPRHLVRRRGQEARLRCSPMKGHSHVYWYRQLPEEGLKFMVYLQKENIIDESGMPKERFSAEFPKEGPSILRIQQVVRGDSAAYFCASSPLTTSGRSKEQYFGPGTRLTVT.

The rearrangement links TRBV6-6 to TRBJ1-2, with D uncertain. Trimming shortened V by 6 bases and J by 4 bases, and 6 bases separated the two germline ends. CDR1 is MNHNY, CDR2 SVGAGI, per germline (reference sequence). This CDR3 has 11 amino acids. The CDR3 bases are TGTGCCAGCAGGGCTCCCTATGGCTACACCTTC. This encodes CASRAPYGYTF.

By its share, this clone is medium-sized. This chain connects TRBV7-2 to TRBJ1-6, with unresolved D. The CDR3 runs to 13 residues. Looked up from germline, CDR1 is SGHTA and CDR2 is FQGNSA. V was pared by 1 base and J by 8 bases, with 6 bases between. CDR3 residues: CASSLETYSPLHF. In nucleotides, the CDR3 is TGTGCCAGCAGCTTAGAGACCTATTCACCCCTCCACTTT.

The chain joins TRBV5-5 to TRBJ2-3; D is undetermined. Deletions cut 4 bases from V and 2 bases from J, with 17 bases between. CDR1 and CDR2 from the germline V gene are SGHKS and YYEKEE (reference sequence). CDR3 length equals 16 residues. CDR3 sequence (DNA): TGTGCCAGCAGCGTGTCCCCCGGGCCCACCACAGATACGCAGTATTTT. Translation: CASSVSPGPTTDTQYF.

The chain carries TRBV9 and TRBJ2-1, with D tentatively TRBD2 (6 bases). The germline V gene has CDR1 SGDLS and CDR2 YYNGEE. The ends were cut back, 4 bases at V and 4 bases at J, with 21 bases in the middle. The CDR3 loop spans 17 amino acids. The CDR3 spells CASSPSGVGRIYNEQFF. CDR3 bases: TGTGCCAGCAGCCCCTCGGGAGTGGGCCGGATTTACAATGAGCAGTTCTTC.

The chain recombines TRBV7-6 with TRBJ1-2; TRBD1 aligns across 10 bases. The CDR3 is 17 residues long. V trimming: 4 bases; J trimming: 4 bases; junction bases outside the gene matches: 12. Germline CDR1 and CDR2: SGHVS and FNYEAQ. The CDR3 reads CASSSQDRGFPPYGYTF. The CDR3 region has the DNA TGTGCCAGCAGCTCGCAGGACAGGGGGTTCCCCCCCTATGGCTACACCTTC.

V gene TRBV7-9 combines with J gene TRBJ1-2; possible D gene TRBD1, 5 bases. V was shortened by 11 bases and J by 5 bases, with 21 bases between the two germline ends. CDR1 and CDR2 (germline): SEHNR, FQNEAQ (reference sequence). This CDR3 comprises 14 residues. This CDR3 reads CAGQPYLQGYGYTF. As DNA, the CDR3 is TGTGCCGGCCAGCCCTACTTGCAGGGATATGGCTACACCTTC. The full variable domain, with the rest looked up from reference TRBV7-9 and TRBJ1-2, is DTGVSQNPRHKITKRGQNVTFRCDPISEHNRLYWYRQTLGQGPEFLTYFQNEAQLEKSRLLSDRFSAERPKGSFSTLEIQRTEQGDSAMYLCAGQPYLQGYGYTFGSGTRLTVV.

This clone showed up just a few times. This chain joins TRBV28 and TRBJ2-7; 8 positions match TRBD1. This CDR3 has 14 residues. V shed 5 bases, J shed 5 bases, and the junction held 8 bases outside the gene matches. Germline CDR1 reads MDHEN; CDR2 reads SYDVKM. DNA of the CDR3: TGTGCCAGCAGTGTCCCCGGGACAGGTAACGAGCAGTACTTC. Its translation is CASSVPGTGNEQYF.

This clone showed up just a few times. Other DNA sequences in the sample encode the same CDR3. The chain links TRBV30 to TRBJ2-1; D is perhaps TRBD2 (6 bases). Trimming left V 2 bases short and J 0 bases short, with 8 bases between. This CDR3 spans 14 amino acids. Looked up from germline, CDR1 is GTSNPN and CDR2 is SVGIG (reference sequence). CDR3 in amino acids: CAWSRGSSYNEQFF. CDR3 coding DNA: TGTGCCTGGAGTCGGGGGAGCTCCTACAATGAGCAGTTCTTC.

The rearrangement joins TRBV27 to TRBJ1-1, with a tentative D call TRBD1 (6 bases). Between the trimmed V and J ends, which lost 7 bases and 4 bases, there was a span of 19 bases. This CDR3 contains 15 residues. Germline V gene lookup returns CDR1 MNHEY and CDR2 SMNVEV (reference sequence). CDR3 in amino acids: CASNPQGSRITEAFF. The DNA of the CDR3 is TGTGCCAGCAATCCTCAGGGGAGCAGGATCACTGAAGCTTTCTTT.